Listed here are 24 T cell receptor beta chains from one sample, sequenced in a study of blood T cell repertoires in COVID-19. The data were produced by immunoSEQ multiplex PCR, yet TCRdb's version contains in-frame clones alone and is incomplete. The repertoire includes under 300,000 clones, 80% to 85% of them detected once, and less than 3.5% sits in the top ten. The sample taken for sequencing was peripheral blood. Receptors were obtained from a woman aged 18-35 years with acute or convalescent COVID-19.

The J gene is TRBJ2-1, the V gene TRBV19, with D perhaps matching TRBD2 (6 bases). CDR3 length: 16 amino acids. V was clipped by 1 base and J by 5 bases, with 15 bases between them. Germline V gene sequence: CDR1 LNHDA, CDR2 SQIVND (reference sequence). The CDR3 here is CASSIAGVGRDNEQFF. CDR3 nucleotides: TGTGCCAGTAGTATAGCGGGAGTGGGTCGGGACAATGAGCAGTTCTTC.

The chain has TRBV7-2 and TRBJ2-1; 12 bases align to TRBD2. CDR3 length equals 16 residues. J was trimmed by 6 bases and V by 5 bases; bases with no gene match: 8. Germline V gene lookup returns CDR1 SGHTA and CDR2 FQGNSA. The CDR3 bases are TGTGCCAGCAGCGCCGAACTAGCGGGAGGCCGCAATGAGCAGTTCTTC. Translated: CASSAELAGGRNEQFF.

V usage is TRBV7-3 and J usage is TRBJ2-3; 11 positions agree with TRBD2. CDR3 length: 16 amino acids. Germline assignment: CDR1 SGHTA and CDR2 FQGTGA. J lost 2 bases, V lost 4 bases, and 5 bases had no gene match. The chain's CDR3 is CASSSGLAGNTDTQYF. For the CDR3, the DNA is TGTGCCAGCAGCTCCGGACTAGCGGGTAACACAGATACGCAGTATTTT.

The V gene is TRBV5-1, the J gene TRBJ2-5; the match to TRBD2 covers 9 bases. Trimming removed 2 bases from V and 5 bases from J; junction bases left unmatched: 4. Germline V gene data show CDR1 as SGHRS and CDR2 as YFSETQ. This CDR3 comprises 14 residues. The CDR3 sequence: CASSFWTSAETQYF. In DNA, the CDR3 is TGCGCCAGCAGCTTTTGGACTAGCGCGGAGACCCAGTACTTC.

The chain uses TRBV12-5 and TRBJ1-1, with D tentatively TRBD1 (5 bases). The germline V and J ends were trimmed by 0 bases and 2 bases, with 10 bases remaining between them. Germline V lookup: CDR1 LGHNT, CDR2 FRNRAP. The length of the CDR3 is 15 residues. CDR3 amino acids: CASGLVGHLNTEAFF. CDR3 in DNA: TGTGCTAGTGGTTTGGTAGGACATTTAAACACTGAAGCTTTCTTT.

This chain's CDR3 is CASSPSTGSNQPQHF. The DNA for the CDR3 is TGTGCCAGCAGCCCCTCCACAGGGAGCAATCAGCCCCAGCATTTT. This chain links TRBV7-2 with TRBJ1-5; D might be TRBD1 (6 bases). Germline lookup yields CDR1 SGHTA and CDR2 FQGNSA. There are 15 residues in the CDR3. The germline V and J ends were trimmed by 5 bases and 1 base, with 12 bases remaining between them. The whole variable domain, remainder taken from reference TRBV7-2 and TRBJ1-5, is GAGVSQSPSNKVTEKGKDVELRCDPISGHTALYWYRQSLGQGLEFLIYFQGNSAPDKSGLPSDRFSAERTGGSVSTLTIQRTQQEDSAVYLCASSPSTGSNQPQHFGDGTRLSIL.

V is TRBV7-2 and J is TRBJ2-3; a possible D gene is TRBD1 (7 bases). CDR1 is SGHTA and CDR2 is FQGNSA in the germline V gene. V was shortened by 1 base and J by 1 base, with 12 bases between the two germline ends. CDR3 length equals 16 residues. The CDR3 loop reads CASSLGQGGGTDTQYF. In DNA form, the CDR3 reads TGTGCCAGCAGCTTAGGACAGGGAGGAGGCACAGATACGCAGTATTTT.

The chain combines TRBV13 with TRBJ2-2; no firm D call. CDR3 length: 13 amino acids. Trimming cost V 1 base and J 6 bases, with 6 bases left between them. Germline V gene lookup returns CDR1 PRHDT and CDR2 FYEKMQ (reference sequence). The CDR3 is CASSLVYAGELFF. The CDR3 DNA sequence: TGTGCCAGCAGCTTAGTATATGCCGGGGAGCTGTTTTTT.

This clone has a handful of counts. The V call is TRBV19, the J call TRBJ1-5; D is unresolved. Trimming pared 0 bases from V and 9 bases from J, leaving 9 bases between. Germline CDR1 reads LNHDA; CDR2 reads SQIVND (reference sequence). The length of the CDR3 is 13 residues. The CDR3 sequence: CASSIERARPQHF. CDR3 nucleotides: TGTGCCAGTAGTATAGAGAGGGCCCGGCCCCAGCATTTT.

V is TRBV5-1 and J is TRBJ2-1, with 9 bases identical to TRBD2. CDR1 and CDR2 from the germline V gene are SGHRS and YFSETQ. The trim removed 4 bases at V and 3 bases at J, leaving 8 bases unmatched. This CDR3 comprises 16 residues. CDR3 loop: CASSPKGSGGYNEQFF. As DNA, the CDR3 is TGCGCCAGCAGCCCTAAGGGTAGCGGGGGCTACAATGAGCAGTTCTTC.

The chain has TRBV24-1 and TRBJ1-2; D is unclear. CDR1 KGHDR and CDR2 SFDVKD come from the germline V gene. The V and J ends lost 5 bases and 0 bases respectively, with 9 bases between them. The CDR3 spans 14 residues. CDR3 region: CATSGPGANYGYTF. The CDR3 DNA sequence: TGTGCCACCAGTGGACCCGGGGCTAACTATGGCTACACCTTC.

The chain employs TRBV4-1 and TRBJ2-7; D gene unclear. CDR1 MGHRA and CDR2 YSYEKL come from the germline V gene. The CDR3 is 17 residues long. V was cut by 0 bases and J by 4 bases, with 19 bases left in between. The CDR3: CASSQDRSERSQYEQYF. The CDR3 coding sequence is TGCGCCAGCAGCCAAGATCGTTCGGAGCGATCGCAGTACGAGCAGTACTTC.

This clone was recorded a few times. The V and J genes are TRBV7-8 and TRBJ2-1; D perhaps matches TRBD1 (6 bases). Germline V CDR1 and CDR2: SGHVS, FQNEAQ. V lost 0 bases to trimming and J lost 6 bases, with 21 bases between them. The CDR3 loop spans 18 amino acids. In DNA, the CDR3 is TGTGCCAGCAGCTTAGCAATGGGACACTTGGAAGGGGTCAATGAGCAGTTCTTC. As protein: CASSLAMGHLEGVNEQFF.

The chain has TRBV19 and TRBJ1-2, with TRBD1 matching over 11 bases. Germline V gene data show CDR1 as LNHDA and CDR2 as SQIVND (reference sequence). J gave up 5 bases and V 5 bases, and 10 bases lay outside the gene matches. The CDR3 is 16 amino acids. CDR3: CASSGKGQGEPYGYTF. The CDR3 DNA is TGTGCCAGTAGTGGAAAGGGACAGGGGGAACCTTATGGCTACACCTTC.

This clone was seen just once. The J gene is TRBJ2-5, the V gene TRBV18, with TRBD2 matching 12 bases. Trimming at V came to 3 bases and at J to 2 bases, leaving 7 bases not matched to a gene. Germline assignment: CDR1 KGHSH and CDR2 LQKENI. The CDR3 sequence is 17 residues long. The CDR3 nucleotides are TGTGCCAGCTCACCCCGGCTAGCGGGAGGGCCGCAAGAGACCCAGTACTTC. Protein product: CASSPRLAGGPQETQYF.

V usage is TRBV3-1 (or the pseudogene TRBV3-2) and J usage is TRBJ1-2, with 9 bases identical to TRBD1. Germline V gives CDR1 LGHDT, CDR2 YNNKEL (reference sequence). The CDR3 consists of 14 residues. With 1 base clipped from V and 7 bases from J, the junction kept 4 bases outside the gene matches. The CDR3 loop is CASSQGDRDPGYTF. The CDR3, as DNA: TGTGCCAGCAGCCAAGGGGACAGGGATCCTGGCTACACCTTC.

The chain uses TRBV3-1 (or the pseudogene TRBV3-2) and TRBJ1-1; maybe TRBD1 (6 bases). In germline, CDR1 is LGHDT, CDR2 YNNKEL (reference sequence). This CDR3 is built from 17 residues. Trimming removed 1 base from V and 0 bases from J, with 15 bases in between. CDR3 coding DNA: TGTGCCAGCAGCCAAGTGGTGACAGGTACCCTGAACACTGAAGCTTTCTTT. Translation: CASSQVVTGTLNTEAFF.

The chain is built from TRBV7-9 and TRBJ1-1; 8 nucleotides match TRBD1. The CDR3 totals 14 residues. The germline V gene has CDR1 SEHNR and CDR2 FQNEAQ (reference sequence). Germline trimming cut 3 bases from V and 11 bases from J; bases unmatched to any gene: 11. The CDR3, as DNA: TGTGCCAGCAGCTTTGGTATGGCAGGGGGCTCGGCTTTCTTT. Its translation is CASSFGMAGGSAFF.

V usage is TRBV7-2 and J usage is TRBJ2-7; 7 nucleotides agree with TRBD2. CDR3 size: 16 residues. J gave up 7 bases and V 4 bases, and 16 bases lay outside the gene matches. CDR1 is SGHTA, CDR2 FQGNSA, per germline. The CDR3 nucleotides are TGTGCCAGCAGCTACACTTCAAGCGGGGTCCTTGGGGAGCAGTACTTC. Protein product: CASSYTSSGVLGEQYF.

J is TRBJ2-1 and V is TRBV2; 7 nucleotides line up with TRBD1. V lost 8 bases and J lost 4; bases outside the gene matches: 5. Germline lookup yields CDR1 SNHLY and CDR2 FYNNEI. The CDR3 runs 13 residues. The CDR3, as DNA: TGTGCCAGCGGACCGACAGGGTACAATGAGCAGTTCTTC. Translating gives CASGPTGYNEQFF.

This clone was counted once. The CDR3 region is CSVAPSGRGYNEQFF. The CDR3, as DNA: TGCAGCGTTGCCCCTAGCGGGAGGGGCTACAATGAGCAGTTCTTC. This chain links TRBV29-1 with TRBJ2-1; 12 nucleotides match TRBD2. Losses at the gene ends were 4 bases for V and 3 bases for J; bases not matched to a gene: 4. Germline V CDR1 and CDR2: SQVTM, ANQGSEA. The CDR3 is 15 residues long.

J is TRBJ2-7 and V is TRBV19; TRBD1 might be the D (6 bases). The CDR3 consists of 15 residues. V shed 9 bases and J shed 2 bases, with 20 bases lying between them. Per the germline V gene, CDR1 is LNHDA and CDR2 is SQIVND (reference sequence). Here the CDR3 reads CASQHAGDIAYEQYF. CDR3 DNA sequence: TGTGCCAGCCAACACGCAGGGGACATCGCCTACGAGCAGTACTTC.

V is TRBV5-1 and J is TRBJ2-3; 7 bases agree with TRBD1. This CDR3 contains 14 residues. Per the germline V gene, CDR1 is SGHRS and CDR2 is YFSETQ. J gave up 0 bases and V 5 bases, and 3 bases lay outside the gene matches. This CDR3 is CASREGQSTDTQYF. CDR3 nucleotides: TGCGCCAGCAGAGAGGGACAGAGCACAGATACGCAGTATTTT.

The rearrangement links TRBV7-9 to TRBJ2-3; 12 nucleotides align to TRBD1. The CDR3 is 16 amino acids. The junction had 2 bases not matched to a gene; V was cut back by 4 bases and J by 0 bases. The germline CDR1 and CDR2 sequences are SEHNR and FQNEAQ (reference sequence). CDR3 loop: CASSWGTGGSTDTQYF. DNA of the CDR3: TGTGCCAGCAGCTGGGGGACAGGGGGCAGCACAGATACGCAGTATTTT.